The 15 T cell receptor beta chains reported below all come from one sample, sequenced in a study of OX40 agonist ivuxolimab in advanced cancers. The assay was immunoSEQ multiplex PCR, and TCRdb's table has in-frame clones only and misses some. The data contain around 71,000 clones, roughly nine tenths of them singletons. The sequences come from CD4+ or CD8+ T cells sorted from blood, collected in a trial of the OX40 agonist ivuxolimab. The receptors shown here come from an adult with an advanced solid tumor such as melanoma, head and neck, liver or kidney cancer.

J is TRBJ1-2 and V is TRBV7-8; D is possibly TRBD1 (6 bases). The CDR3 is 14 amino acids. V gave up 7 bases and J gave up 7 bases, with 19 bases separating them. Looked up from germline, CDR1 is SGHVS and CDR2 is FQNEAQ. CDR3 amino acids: CASNPMAGGPGYTF. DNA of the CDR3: TGTGCCAGCAACCCCATGGCGGGGGGCCCTGGCTACACCTTC.

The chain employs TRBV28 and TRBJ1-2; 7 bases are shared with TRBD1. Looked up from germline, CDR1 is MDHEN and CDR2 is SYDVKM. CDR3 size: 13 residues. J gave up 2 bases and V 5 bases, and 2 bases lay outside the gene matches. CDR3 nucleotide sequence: TGTGCCAGCAGTATGGACAGGAACTATGGCTACACCTTC. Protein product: CASSMDRNYGYTF.

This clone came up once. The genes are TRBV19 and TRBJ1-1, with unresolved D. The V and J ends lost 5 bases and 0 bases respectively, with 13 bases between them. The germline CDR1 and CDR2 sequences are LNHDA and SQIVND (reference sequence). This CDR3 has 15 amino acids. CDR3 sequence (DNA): TGTGCCAGTAGTCTGAGACCGAGGCTGAACACTGAAGCTTTCTTT. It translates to CASSLRPRLNTEAFF.

For the CDR3, the DNA is TGTGCCAGCAGCTTCACACCGGGACTAGCGGAAGAGACCCAGTACTTC. Translated: CASSFTPGLAEETQYF. The chain couples TRBV7-2 to TRBJ2-5; the match to TRBD2 covers 11 bases. This CDR3 spans 16 amino acids. The junction had 6 bases not matched to a gene; V was cut back by 3 bases and J by 3 bases. CDR1 and CDR2 from the germline V gene are SGHTA and FQGNSA. Based on the CDR3 plus reference TRBV7-2 and TRBJ2-5, the full variable domain is GAGVSQSPSNKVTEKGKDVELRCDPISGHTALYWYRQSLGQGLEFLIYFQGNSAPDKSGLPSDRFSAERTGGSVSTLTIQRTQQEDSAVYLCASSFTPGLAEETQYFGPGTRLLVL.

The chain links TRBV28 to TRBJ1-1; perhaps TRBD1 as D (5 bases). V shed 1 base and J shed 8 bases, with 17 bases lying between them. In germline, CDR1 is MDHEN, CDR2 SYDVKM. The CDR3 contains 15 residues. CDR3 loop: CASSLLVGGREEAFF. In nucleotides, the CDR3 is TGTGCCAGCAGTTTATTGGTGGGGGGAAGAGAGGAAGCTTTCTTT.

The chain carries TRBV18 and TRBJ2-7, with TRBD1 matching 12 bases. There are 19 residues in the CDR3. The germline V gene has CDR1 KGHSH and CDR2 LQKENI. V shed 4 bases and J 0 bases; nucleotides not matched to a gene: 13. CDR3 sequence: CASSLGTGGFGTSSYEQYF. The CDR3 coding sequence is TGTGCCAGCTCACTGGGGACAGGGGGCTTCGGGACCTCCTCCTACGAGCAGTACTTC.

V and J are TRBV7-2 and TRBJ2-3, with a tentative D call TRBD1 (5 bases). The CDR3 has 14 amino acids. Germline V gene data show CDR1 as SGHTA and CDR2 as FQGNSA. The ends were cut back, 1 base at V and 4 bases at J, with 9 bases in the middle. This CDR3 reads CASSLEWGADTQYF. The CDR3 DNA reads TGTGCCAGCAGCTTAGAGTGGGGCGCAGATACGCAGTATTTT.

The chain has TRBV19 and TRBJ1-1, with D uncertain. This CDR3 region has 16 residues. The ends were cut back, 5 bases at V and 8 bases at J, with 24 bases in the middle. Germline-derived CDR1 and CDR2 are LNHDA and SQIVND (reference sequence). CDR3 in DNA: TGTGCCAGTAGTGATCGGGGTACTGGAAATATACTCGAAGCTTTCTTT. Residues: CASSDRGTGNILEAFF.

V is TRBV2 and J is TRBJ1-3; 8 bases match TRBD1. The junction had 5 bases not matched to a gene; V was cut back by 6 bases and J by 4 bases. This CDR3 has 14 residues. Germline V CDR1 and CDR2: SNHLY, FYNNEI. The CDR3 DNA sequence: TGTGCCAGCAGAGACAGGGGCTCAGGAAACACCATATATTTT. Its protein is CASRDRGSGNTIYF. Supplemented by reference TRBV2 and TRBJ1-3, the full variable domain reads EPEVTQTPSHQVTQMGQEVILRCVPISNHLYFYWYRQILGQKVEFLVSFYNNEISEKSEIFDDQFSVERPDGSNFTLKIRSTKLEDSAMYFCASRDRGSGNTIYFGEGSWLTVV.

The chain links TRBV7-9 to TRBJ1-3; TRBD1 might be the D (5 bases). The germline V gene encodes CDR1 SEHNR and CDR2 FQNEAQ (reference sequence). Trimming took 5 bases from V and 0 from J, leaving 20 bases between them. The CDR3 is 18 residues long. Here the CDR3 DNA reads TGTGCCAGCAGCGCTCACTACGGGACGGTTAACTCTGGAAACACCATATATTTT. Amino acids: CASSAHYGTVNSGNTIYF. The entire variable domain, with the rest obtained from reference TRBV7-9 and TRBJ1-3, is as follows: DTGVSQNPRHKITKRGQNVTFRCDPISEHNRLYWYRQTLGQGPEFLTYFQNEAQLEKSRLLSDRFSAERPKGSFSTLEIQRTEQGDSAMYLCASSAHYGTVNSGNTIYFGEGSWLTVV.

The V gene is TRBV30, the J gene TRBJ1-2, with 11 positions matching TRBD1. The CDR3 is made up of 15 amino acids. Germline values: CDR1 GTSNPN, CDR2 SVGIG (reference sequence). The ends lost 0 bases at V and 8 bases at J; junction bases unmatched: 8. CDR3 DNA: TGTGCCTGGAGTGTAAGGAGGACAGGGGGCATGGGCTACACCTTC. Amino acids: CAWSVRRTGGMGYTF.

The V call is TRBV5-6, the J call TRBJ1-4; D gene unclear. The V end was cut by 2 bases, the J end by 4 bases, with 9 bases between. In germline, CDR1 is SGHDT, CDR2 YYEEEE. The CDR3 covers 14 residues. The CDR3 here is CASSFRLSNEKLFF. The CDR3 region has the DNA TGTGCCAGCAGCTTTAGACTGAGTAATGAAAAACTGTTTTTT.

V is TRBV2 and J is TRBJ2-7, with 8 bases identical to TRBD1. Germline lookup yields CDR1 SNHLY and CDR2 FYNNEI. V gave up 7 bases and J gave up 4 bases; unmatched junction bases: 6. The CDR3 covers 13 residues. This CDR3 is CASNRGQAYEQYF. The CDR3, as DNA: TGTGCCAGCAATCGGGGACAGGCGTACGAGCAGTACTTC. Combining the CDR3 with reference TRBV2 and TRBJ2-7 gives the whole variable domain EPEVTQTPSHQVTQMGQEVILRCVPISNHLYFYWYRQILGQKVEFLVSFYNNEISEKSEIFDDQFSVERPDGSNFTLKIRSTKLEDSAMYFCASNRGQAYEQYFGPGTRLTVT.

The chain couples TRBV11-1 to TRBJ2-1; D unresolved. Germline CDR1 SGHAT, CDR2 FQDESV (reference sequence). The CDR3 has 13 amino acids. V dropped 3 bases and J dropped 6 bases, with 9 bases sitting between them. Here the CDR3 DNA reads TGTGCCAGCAGCTTTGGACCCATCAATGAGCAGTTCTTC. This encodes CASSFGPINEQFF.

The CDR3 protein is CASSMDRASEKLFF. CDR3 coding DNA: TGTGCCAGTAGTATGGACAGGGCGAGCGAAAAACTGTTTTTT. V gene TRBV19 combines with J gene TRBJ1-4; TRBD1 aligns across 8 bases. J lost 8 bases, V lost 3 bases, and 5 bases had no gene match. This CDR3 has 14 residues. The germline V gene has CDR1 LNHDA and CDR2 SQIVND (reference sequence).